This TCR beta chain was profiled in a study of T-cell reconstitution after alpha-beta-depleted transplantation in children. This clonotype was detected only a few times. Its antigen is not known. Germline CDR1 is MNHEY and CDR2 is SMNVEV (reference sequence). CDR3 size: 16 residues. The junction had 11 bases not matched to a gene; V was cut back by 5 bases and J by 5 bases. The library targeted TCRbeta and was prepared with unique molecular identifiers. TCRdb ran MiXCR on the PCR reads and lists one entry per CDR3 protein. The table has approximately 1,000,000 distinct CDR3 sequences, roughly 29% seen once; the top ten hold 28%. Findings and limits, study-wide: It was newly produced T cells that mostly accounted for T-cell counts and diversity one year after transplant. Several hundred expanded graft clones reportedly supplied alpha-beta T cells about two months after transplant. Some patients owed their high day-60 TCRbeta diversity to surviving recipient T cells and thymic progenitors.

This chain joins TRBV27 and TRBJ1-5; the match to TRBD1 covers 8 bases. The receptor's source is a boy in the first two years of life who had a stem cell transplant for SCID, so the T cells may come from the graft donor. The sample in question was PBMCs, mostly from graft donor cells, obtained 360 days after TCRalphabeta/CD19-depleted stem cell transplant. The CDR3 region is CASSPLGTGGDQPQHF. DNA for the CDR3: TGTGCCAGCAGTCCCCTCGGGACAGGCGGGGATCAGCCCCAGCATTTT.